Below are 18 T cell receptor beta chains sequenced from a single sample in a study of somatic mutations in cytotoxic T cells in rheumatoid arthritis. Generated by immunoSEQ multiplex PCR, the TCRdb table keeps only in-frame clones and is missing some. The table lists approximately 12,000 clones, around 75% of them singletons. The sequenced material came from CD8+ T cells sorted from blood. The receptors derive from an adult with rheumatoid arthritis.

The CDR3 DNA reads TGTGCCACCAGCAGAGACAGGGGGACGAGAGAGCAGTACTTC. It yields the protein CATSRDRGTREQYF. The chain has TRBV15 and TRBJ2-7; 7 bases fit TRBD1. CDR1 is LNHNV and CDR2 is YYDKDF in the germline V gene (reference sequence). CDR3 length: 14 amino acids. With 0 bases clipped from V and 7 bases from J, the junction kept 6 bases outside the gene matches.

DNA for the CDR3: TGTGCCAGCAGTGAGGGCAGGGGAGGTTGGGAGACCCAGTACTTC. Encoded protein: CASSEGRGGWETQYF. The genes are TRBV2 and TRBJ2-5; D is possibly TRBD1 or TRBD2 (6 bases each). The V gene lost 3 bases and the J gene lost 5 bases, with 16 bases spanning the gap. There are 15 residues in the CDR3. CDR1 and CDR2 (germline): SNHLY, FYNNEI. Variable domain in full (rest from reference TRBV2 and TRBJ2-5): EPEVTQTPSHQVTQMGQEVILRCVPISNHLYFYWYRQILGQKVEFLVSFYNNEISEKSEIFDDQFSVERPDGSNFTLKIRSTKLEDSAMYFCASSEGRGGWETQYFGPGTRLLVL.

V is TRBV28 and J is TRBJ2-2; D uncertain. The germline CDR1 and CDR2 sequences are MDHEN and SYDVKM. V dropped 1 base and J dropped 6 bases, with 9 bases sitting between them. There are 14 residues in the CDR3. The CDR3 nucleotides read TGTGCCAGCAGTTTATCGCTTGATGCCGGGGAGCTGTTTTTT. Its translation: CASSLSLDAGELFF.

The rearrangement links TRBV9 to TRBJ2-3, with 11 bases identical to TRBD2. The CDR3 extends over 16 amino acids. From germline, CDR1 is SGDLS and CDR2 YYNGEE. V lost 4 bases and J lost 4; bases outside the gene matches: 8. The CDR3 region has the DNA TGTGCCAGCAGCTTATCCGGGACTAGCGGCCCAGATACGCAGTATTTT. Its translation: CASSLSGTSGPDTQYF.

The V and J genes are TRBV10-2 and TRBJ2-5, with 9 bases matching TRBD2. Losses at the gene ends were 2 bases for V and 6 bases for J; bases not matched to a gene: 7. The CDR3 extends over 15 amino acids. The germline V gene encodes CDR1 WSHSY and CDR2 SAAADI. For the CDR3, the DNA is TGCGCCAGCAGTGAGGTAGCGGGAGCCGTGAAGACCCAGTACTTC. Encoded protein: CASSEVAGAVKTQYF.

The gene calls are TRBV5-1 and TRBJ2-5; D is possibly TRBD1 or TRBD2 (5 bases each). Germline V gene sequence: CDR1 SGHRS, CDR2 YFSETQ. This CDR3 has 15 amino acids. Trimming removed 0 bases at V and 4 bases at J, with 13 bases between. The CDR3 protein is CASSLDGGVGETQYF. The CDR3 coding sequence is TGCGCCAGCAGCTTGGATGGGGGAGTAGGAGAGACCCAGTACTTC.

Points on this clone: Other nucleotide sequences in the sample specify the same CDR3. The CDR3 bases are TGTGCCAGCAGTGAGGACAGCTCTGGGGCCAACGTCCTGACTTTC. Its protein product is CASSEDSSGANVLTF. The chain links TRBV6-1 to TRBJ2-6, with D perhaps TRBD1 (6 bases). The CDR3 totals 15 residues. Germline V gene lookup returns CDR1 MNHNS and CDR2 SASEGT. Trimming left V 3 bases short and J 0 bases short, with 6 bases between.

This clone is judged medium-sized. The V and J genes are TRBV19 and TRBJ2-7; 7 nucleotides align to TRBD2. J gave up 7 bases and V 1 base, and 10 bases lay outside the gene matches. This CDR3 has 15 amino acids. Germline loops: CDR1 LNHDA, CDR2 SQIVND (reference sequence). The CDR3 protein is CASSIAGLGGSEQYF. The DNA for the CDR3 is TGTGCCAGTAGTATAGCCGGACTAGGAGGGTCAGAGCAGTACTTC.

This chain connects TRBV5-3 to TRBJ2-3; tentative D call: TRBD2 (6 bases). TRBV5-3 has ORF status, its function being uncertain. The CDR3 length is 13 residues. Trimming shortened V by 2 bases and J by 7 bases, and 11 bases separated the two germline ends. CDR3 DNA sequence: TGTGCCAGAAGCTTTAGGGAGGACAATACGCAGTATTTT. Amino acids: CARSFREDNTQYF.

The chain employs TRBV7-2 and TRBJ2-7; 14 positions agree with TRBD2. The CDR3 covers 18 residues. Germline loops: CDR1 SGHTA, CDR2 FQGNSA. V trimming: 5 bases; J trimming: 5 bases; junction bases outside the gene matches: 14. The CDR3 nucleotides are TGTGCCAGCAGCCCGCGGGGACTAGCGGGGGAGATGTTGGACGAGCAGTACTTC. As protein: CASSPRGLAGEMLDEQYF. The full variable domain, in which reference TRBV7-2 and TRBJ2-7 provide the parts outside the CDR3, is GAGVSQSPSNKVTEKGKDVELRCDPISGHTALYWYRQSLGQGLEFLIYFQGNSAPDKSGLPSDRFSAERTGGSVSTLTIQRTQQEDSAVYLCASSPRGLAGEMLDEQYFGPGTRLTVT.

The rearrangement joins TRBV6-5 to TRBJ2-3; D unresolved. The V gene lost 2 bases and the J gene lost 2 bases, with 8 bases spanning the gap. The CDR3 is made up of 14 amino acids. The germline gives CDR1 MNHEY, CDR2 SVGAGI. The CDR3 bases are TGTGCCAGCAGTTACGAAGGGTACACAGATACGCAGTATTTT. This codes for CASSYEGYTDTQYF.

This clone was counted only a few times. The V call is TRBV6-1, the J call TRBJ2-1; D is ambiguous. The V gene lost 1 base and the J gene lost 2 bases, with 9 bases spanning the gap. CDR1 and CDR2 (germline): MNHNS, SASEGT. The CDR3 is made up of 15 amino acids. In DNA form, the CDR3 reads TGTGCCAGCAGTGAAGAATTAGGGACCTACAATGAGCAGTTCTTC. Its protein is CASSEELGTYNEQFF.

The chain combines TRBV5-1 with TRBJ2-7; D not certain. The germline V gene encodes CDR1 SGHRS and CDR2 YFSETQ. Trimming cost V 0 bases and J 0 bases, with 10 bases left between them. The CDR3 extends over 15 amino acids. The DNA for the CDR3 is TGCGCCAGCAGCTTGGGAAGCAGCAGCTCCTACGAGCAGTACTTC. Translated, it gives CASSLGSSSSYEQYF.

As DNA, the CDR3 is TGTGCCAGCAGCTTGGTAGCGGGACACGCTGAGCAGTACTTC. Translation gives CASSLVAGHAEQYF. V is TRBV7-9 and J is TRBJ2-7; 8 positions match TRBD2. V dropped 3 bases and J dropped 7; count of bases not matched to a gene: 8. CDR1 SEHNR and CDR2 FQNEAQ come from the germline V gene (reference sequence). This CDR3 is 14 amino acids long.

The rearrangement links TRBV5-4 to TRBJ2-1; D gene unclear. With 5 bases removed from V and 4 bases from J, the gap between germline ends came to 10 bases. This CDR3 contains 13 residues. From germline, CDR1 is SGHNT and CDR2 YYREEE (reference sequence). The CDR3 sequence: CASSWMAYNEQFF. The DNA for the CDR3 is TGTGCCAGCAGTTGGATGGCATACAATGAGCAGTTCTTC.

The chain uses TRBV5-4 and TRBJ1-4; possibly TRBD1 for D (5 bases). CDR1 is SGHNT and CDR2 is YYREEE in the germline V gene (reference sequence). Trimming left V 0 bases short and J 6 bases short, with 9 bases between. The CDR3 loop spans 14 amino acids. In DNA form, the CDR3 reads TGTGCCAGCAGCTTGGGAGGGGTGGATGAAAAACTGTTTTTT. This encodes CASSLGGVDEKLFF. Full variable domain (outside the CDR3, taken from reference TRBV5-4 and TRBJ1-4): ETGVTQSPTHLIKTRGQQVTLRCSSQSGHNTVSWYQQALGQGPQFIFQYYREEENGRGNFPPRFSGLQFPNYSSELNVNALELDDSALYLCASSLGGVDEKLFFGSGTQLSVL.

Only one count was recorded for this clone. V usage is TRBV29-1 and J usage is TRBJ2-5; D tentatively reads TRBD1 or TRBD2 (5 bases each). Germline V lookup: CDR1 SQVTM, CDR2 ANQGSEA. The CDR3 is 11 amino acids. CDR3 coding DNA: TGCAGAGGGGACCTCCAAGAGACCCAGTACTTC. Translating it yields CRGDLQETQYF.

The chain has TRBV11-2 and TRBJ2-7; the match to TRBD1 covers 9 bases. V trimming: 1 base; J trimming: 3 bases; junction bases outside the gene matches: 4. This CDR3 comprises 15 residues. Germline values: CDR1 SGHAT, CDR2 FQNNGV. This chain's CDR3 is CASSLGRDRDYEQYF. The CDR3, as DNA: TGTGCCAGCAGCTTAGGTCGGGACAGGGACTACGAGCAGTACTTC.